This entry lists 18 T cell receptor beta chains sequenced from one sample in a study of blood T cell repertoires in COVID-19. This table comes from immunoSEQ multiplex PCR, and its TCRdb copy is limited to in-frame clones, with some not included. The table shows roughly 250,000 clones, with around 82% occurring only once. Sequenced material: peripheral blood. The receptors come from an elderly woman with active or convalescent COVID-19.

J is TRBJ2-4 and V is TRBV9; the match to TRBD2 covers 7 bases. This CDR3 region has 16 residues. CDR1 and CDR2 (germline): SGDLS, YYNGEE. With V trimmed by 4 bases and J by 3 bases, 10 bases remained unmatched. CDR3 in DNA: TGTGCCAGCAGCTTTGGAGCGGGAATAAACAAAAACATTCAGTACTTC. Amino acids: CASSFGAGINKNIQYF.

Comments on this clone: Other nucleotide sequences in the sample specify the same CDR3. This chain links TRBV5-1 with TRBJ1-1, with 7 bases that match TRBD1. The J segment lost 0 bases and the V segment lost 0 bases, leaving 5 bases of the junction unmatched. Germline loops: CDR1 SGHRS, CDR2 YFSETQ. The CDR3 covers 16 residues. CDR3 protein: CASSLGQGLMNTEAFF. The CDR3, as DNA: TGCGCCAGCAGCTTGGGACAGGGCCTCATGAACACTGAAGCTTTCTTT.

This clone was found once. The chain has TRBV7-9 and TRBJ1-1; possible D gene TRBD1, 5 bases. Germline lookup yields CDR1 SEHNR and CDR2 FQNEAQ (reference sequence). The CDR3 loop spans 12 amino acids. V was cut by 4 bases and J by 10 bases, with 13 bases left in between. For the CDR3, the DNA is TGTGCCAGCAGCTACGCCCAAGGGGCAGCTTTCTTT. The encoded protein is CASSYAQGAAFF.

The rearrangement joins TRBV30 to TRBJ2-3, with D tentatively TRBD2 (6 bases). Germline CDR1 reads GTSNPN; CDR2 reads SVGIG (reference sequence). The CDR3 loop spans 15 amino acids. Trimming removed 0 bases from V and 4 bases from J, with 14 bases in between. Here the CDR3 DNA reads TGTGCCTGGAGTGTAGGAGGGGCCAGGGCAGATACGCAGTATTTT. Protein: CAWSVGGARADTQYF.

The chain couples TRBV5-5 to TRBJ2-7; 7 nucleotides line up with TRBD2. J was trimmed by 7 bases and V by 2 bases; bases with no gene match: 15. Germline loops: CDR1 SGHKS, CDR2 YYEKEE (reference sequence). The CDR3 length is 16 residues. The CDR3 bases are TGTGCCAGCAGCTTTGGGAGGGCCTCCGGTGTTGGGGAGCAGTACTTC. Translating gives CASSFGRASGVGEQYF. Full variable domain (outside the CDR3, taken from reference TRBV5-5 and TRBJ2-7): DAGVTQSPTHLIKTRGQQVTLRCSPISGHKSVSWYQQVLGQGPQFIFQYYEKEERGRGNFPDRFSARQFPNYSSELNVNALLLGDSALYLCASSFGRASGVGEQYFGPGTRLTVT.

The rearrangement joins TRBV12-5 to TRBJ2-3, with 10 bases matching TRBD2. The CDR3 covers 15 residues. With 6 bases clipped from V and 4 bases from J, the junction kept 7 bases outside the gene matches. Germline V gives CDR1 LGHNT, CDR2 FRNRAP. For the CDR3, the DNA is TGTGCTAGTGGCCGGGGGACTAGCGATTCAGATACGCAGTATTTT. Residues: CASGRGTSDSDTQYF.

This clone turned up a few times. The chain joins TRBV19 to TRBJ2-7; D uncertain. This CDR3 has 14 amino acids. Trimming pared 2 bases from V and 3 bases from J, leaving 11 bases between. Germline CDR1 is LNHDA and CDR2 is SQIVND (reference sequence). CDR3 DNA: TGTGCCAGTAGTATAAGTCAGCGCGACTACGAGCAGTACTTC. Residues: CASSISQRDYEQYF.

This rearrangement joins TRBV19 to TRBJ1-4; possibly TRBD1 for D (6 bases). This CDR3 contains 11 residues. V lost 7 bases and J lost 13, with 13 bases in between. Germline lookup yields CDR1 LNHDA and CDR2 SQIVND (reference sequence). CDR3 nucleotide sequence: TGTGCCAGTAACGCCGGGGGGGCACTGTTTTTT. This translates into CASNAGGALFF.

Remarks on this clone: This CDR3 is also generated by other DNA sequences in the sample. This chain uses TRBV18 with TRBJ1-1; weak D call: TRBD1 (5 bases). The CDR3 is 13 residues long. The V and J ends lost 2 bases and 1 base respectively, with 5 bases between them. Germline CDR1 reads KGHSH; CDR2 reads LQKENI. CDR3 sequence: CASSPGANTEAFF. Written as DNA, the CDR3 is TGTGCCAGCTCACCAGGGGCGAACACTGAAGCTTTCTTT.

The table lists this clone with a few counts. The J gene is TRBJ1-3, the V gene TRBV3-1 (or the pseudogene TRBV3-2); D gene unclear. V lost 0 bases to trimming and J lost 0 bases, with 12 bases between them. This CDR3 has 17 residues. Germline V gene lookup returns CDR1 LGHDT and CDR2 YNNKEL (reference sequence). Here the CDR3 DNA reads TGTGCCAGCAGCCAAGAGCCCCCCATGAGCTCTGGAAACACCATATATTTT. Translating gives CASSQEPPMSSGNTIYF.

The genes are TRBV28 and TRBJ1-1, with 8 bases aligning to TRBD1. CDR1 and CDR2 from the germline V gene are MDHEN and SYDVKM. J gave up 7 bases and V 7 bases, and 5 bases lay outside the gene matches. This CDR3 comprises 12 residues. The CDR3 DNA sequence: TGTGCCAGCAAACGACAGGGGTTTGAAGCTTTCTTT. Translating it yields CASKRQGFEAFF.

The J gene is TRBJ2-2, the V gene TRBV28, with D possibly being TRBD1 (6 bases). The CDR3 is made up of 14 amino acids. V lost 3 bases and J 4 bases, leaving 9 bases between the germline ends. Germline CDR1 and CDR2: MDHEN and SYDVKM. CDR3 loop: CASSFQGSTGELFF. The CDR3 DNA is TGTGCCAGCAGTTTTCAGGGGTCCACCGGGGAGCTGTTTTTT. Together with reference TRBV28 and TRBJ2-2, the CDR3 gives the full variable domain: DVKVTQSSRYLVKRTGEKVFLECVQDMDHENMFWYRQDPGLGLRLIYFSYDVKMKEKGDIPEGYSVSREKKERFSLILESASTNQTSMYLCASSFQGSTGELFFGEGSRLTVL.

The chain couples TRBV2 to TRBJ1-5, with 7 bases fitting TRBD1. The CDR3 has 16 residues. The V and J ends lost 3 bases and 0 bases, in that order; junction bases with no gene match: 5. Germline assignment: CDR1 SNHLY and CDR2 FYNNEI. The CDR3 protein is CASSDVGQYSNQPQHF. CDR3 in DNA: TGTGCCAGCAGTGATGTGGGACAGTATAGCAATCAGCCCCAGCATTTT. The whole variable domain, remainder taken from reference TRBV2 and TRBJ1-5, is EPEVTQTPSHQVTQMGQEVILRCVPISNHLYFYWYRQILGQKVEFLVSFYNNEISEKSEIFDDQFSVERPDGSNFTLKIRSTKLEDSAMYFCASSDVGQYSNQPQHFGDGTRLSIL.

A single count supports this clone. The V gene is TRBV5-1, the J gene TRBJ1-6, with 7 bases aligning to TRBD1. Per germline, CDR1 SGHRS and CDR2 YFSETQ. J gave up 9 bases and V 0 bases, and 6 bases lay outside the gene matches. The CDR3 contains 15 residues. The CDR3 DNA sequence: TGCGCCAGCAGCTTGGACAGGGGTTCGACTTCACCCCTCCACTTT. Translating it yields CASSLDRGSTSPLHF. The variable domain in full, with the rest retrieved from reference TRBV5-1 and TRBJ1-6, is KAGVTQTPRYLIKTRGQQVTLSCSPISGHRSVSWYQQTPGQGLQFLFEYFSETQRNKGNFPGRFSGRQFSNSRSEMNVSTLELGDSALYLCASSLDRGSTSPLHFGNGTRLTVT.

For the CDR3, the DNA is TGTGCCAGCAGCCAACGCGGACTTGAAGCTTTCTTT. Protein sequence: CASSQRGLEAFF. This chain uses TRBV4-2 with TRBJ1-1, with D unresolved. This CDR3 has 12 residues. Germline V lookup: CDR1 LGHNA, CDR2 YNFKEQ. V was shortened by 2 bases and J by 7 bases, with 8 bases between the two germline ends.

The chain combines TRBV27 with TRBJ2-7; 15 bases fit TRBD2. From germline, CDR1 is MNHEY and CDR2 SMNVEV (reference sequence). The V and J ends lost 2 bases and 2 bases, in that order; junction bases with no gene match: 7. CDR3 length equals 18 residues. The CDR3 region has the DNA TGTGCCAGCAGTTTAATCGGGACTAGCGGGGGGATTACCTACGAGCAGTACTTC. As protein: CASSLIGTSGGITYEQYF.

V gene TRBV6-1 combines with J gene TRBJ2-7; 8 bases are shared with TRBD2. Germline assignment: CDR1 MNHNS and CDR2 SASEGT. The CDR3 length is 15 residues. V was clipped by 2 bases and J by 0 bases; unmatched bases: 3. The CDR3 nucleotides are TGTGCCAGCAGTGAAAGAAGCGGGGGCTCCTACGAGCAGTACTTC. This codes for CASSERSGGSYEQYF.

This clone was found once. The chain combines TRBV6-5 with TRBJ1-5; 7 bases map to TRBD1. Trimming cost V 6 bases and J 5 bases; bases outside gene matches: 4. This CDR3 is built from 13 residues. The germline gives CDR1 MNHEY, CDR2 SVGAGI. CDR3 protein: CASSWGTDQPQHF. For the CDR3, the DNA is TGTGCCAGCAGCTGGGGGACAGATCAGCCCCAGCATTTT.